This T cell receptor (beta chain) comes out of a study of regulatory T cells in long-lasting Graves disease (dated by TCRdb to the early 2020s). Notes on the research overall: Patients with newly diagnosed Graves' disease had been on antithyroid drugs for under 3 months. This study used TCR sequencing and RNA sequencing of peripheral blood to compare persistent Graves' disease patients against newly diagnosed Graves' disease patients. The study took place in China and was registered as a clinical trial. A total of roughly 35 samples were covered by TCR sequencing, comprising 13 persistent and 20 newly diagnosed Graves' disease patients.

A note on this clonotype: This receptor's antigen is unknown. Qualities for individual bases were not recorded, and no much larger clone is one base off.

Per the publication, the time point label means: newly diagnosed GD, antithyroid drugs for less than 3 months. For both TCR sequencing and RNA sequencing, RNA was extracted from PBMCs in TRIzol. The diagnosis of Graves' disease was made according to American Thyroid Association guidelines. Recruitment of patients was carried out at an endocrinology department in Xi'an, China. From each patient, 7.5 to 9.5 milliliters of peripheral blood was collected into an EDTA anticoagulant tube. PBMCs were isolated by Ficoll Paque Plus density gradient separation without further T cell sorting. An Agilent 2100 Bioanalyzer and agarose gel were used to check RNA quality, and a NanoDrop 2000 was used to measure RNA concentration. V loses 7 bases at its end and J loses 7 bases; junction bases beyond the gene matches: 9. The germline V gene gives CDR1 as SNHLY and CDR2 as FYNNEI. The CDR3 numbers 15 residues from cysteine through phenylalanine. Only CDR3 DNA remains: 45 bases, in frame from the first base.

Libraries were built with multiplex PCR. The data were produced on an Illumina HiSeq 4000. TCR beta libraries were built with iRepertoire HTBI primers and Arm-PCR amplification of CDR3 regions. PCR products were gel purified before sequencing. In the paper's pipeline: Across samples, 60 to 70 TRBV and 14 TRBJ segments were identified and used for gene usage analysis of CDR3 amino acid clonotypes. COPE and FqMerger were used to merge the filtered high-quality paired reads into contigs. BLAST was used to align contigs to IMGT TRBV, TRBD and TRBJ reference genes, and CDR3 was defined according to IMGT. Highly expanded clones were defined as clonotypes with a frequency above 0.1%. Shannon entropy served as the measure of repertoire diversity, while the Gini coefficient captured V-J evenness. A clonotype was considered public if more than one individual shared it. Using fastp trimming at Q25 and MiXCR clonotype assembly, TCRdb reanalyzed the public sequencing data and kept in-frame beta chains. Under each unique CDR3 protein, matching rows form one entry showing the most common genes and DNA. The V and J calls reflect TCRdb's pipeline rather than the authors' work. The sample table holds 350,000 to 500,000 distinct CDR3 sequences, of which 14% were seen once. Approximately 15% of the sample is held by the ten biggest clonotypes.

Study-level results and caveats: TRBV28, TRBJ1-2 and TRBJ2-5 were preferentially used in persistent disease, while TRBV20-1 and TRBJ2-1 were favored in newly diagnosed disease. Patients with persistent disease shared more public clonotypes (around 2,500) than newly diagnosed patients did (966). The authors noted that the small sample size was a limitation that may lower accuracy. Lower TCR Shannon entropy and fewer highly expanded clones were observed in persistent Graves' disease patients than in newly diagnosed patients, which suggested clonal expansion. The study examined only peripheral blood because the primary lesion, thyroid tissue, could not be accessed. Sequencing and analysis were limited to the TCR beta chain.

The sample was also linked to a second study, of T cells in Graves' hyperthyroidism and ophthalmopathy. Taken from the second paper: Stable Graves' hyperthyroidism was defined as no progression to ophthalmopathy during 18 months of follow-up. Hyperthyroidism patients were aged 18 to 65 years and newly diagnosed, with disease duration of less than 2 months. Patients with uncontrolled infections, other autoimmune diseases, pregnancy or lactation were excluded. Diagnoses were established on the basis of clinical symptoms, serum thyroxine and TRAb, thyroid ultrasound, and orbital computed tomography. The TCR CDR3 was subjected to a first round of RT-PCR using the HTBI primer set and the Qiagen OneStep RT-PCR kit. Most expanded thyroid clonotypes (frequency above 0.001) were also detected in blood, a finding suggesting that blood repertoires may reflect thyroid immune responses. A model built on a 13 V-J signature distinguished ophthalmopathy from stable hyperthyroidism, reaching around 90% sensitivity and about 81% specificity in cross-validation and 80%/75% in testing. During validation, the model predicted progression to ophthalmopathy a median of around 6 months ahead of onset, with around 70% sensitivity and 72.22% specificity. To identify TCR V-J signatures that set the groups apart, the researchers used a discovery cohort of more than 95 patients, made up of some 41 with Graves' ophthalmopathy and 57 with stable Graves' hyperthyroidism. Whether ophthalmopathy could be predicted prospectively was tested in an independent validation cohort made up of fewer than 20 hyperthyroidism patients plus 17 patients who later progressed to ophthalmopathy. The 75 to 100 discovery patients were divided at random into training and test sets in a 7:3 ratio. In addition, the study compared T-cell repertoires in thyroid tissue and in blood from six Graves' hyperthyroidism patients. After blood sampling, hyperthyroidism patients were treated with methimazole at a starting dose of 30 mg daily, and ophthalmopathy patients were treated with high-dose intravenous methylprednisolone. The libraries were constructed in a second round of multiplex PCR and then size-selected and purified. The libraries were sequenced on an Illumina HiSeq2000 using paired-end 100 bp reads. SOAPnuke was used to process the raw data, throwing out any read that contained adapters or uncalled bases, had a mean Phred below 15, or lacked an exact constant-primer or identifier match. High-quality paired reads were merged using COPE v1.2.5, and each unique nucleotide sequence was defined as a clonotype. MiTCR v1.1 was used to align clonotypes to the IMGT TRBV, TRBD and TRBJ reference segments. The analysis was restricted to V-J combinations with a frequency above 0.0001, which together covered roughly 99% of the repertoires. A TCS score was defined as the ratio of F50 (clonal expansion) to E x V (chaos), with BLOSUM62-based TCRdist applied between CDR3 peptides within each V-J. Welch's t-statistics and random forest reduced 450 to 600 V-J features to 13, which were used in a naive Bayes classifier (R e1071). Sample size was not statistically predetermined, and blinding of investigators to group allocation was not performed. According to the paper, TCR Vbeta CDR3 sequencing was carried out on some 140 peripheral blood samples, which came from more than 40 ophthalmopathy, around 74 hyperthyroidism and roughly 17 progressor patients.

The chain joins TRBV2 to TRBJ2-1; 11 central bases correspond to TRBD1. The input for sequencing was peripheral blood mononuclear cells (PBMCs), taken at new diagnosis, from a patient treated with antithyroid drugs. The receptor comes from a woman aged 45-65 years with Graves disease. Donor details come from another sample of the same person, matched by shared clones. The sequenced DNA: TGTGCCAGCATTCCCTTGGACAGGGGGCCAAATGAGCAGTTCTTC. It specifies CASIPLDRGPNEQFF.